The entry below gives a single T cell receptor beta chain sequence along with its context. This receptor's antigen is unknown. Base quality data are lacking; no much larger clone is found one base away. In total, roughly 670 healthy bone marrow donors made up the cohort. At the time of sampling, every cohort member was nominally healthy, though immune exposures that went unrecorded were likely present. The donor was CMV seronegative and belonged to the group of 380 or so seronegative cohort members. A peripheral blood sample was provided by each donor, and peripheral blood mononuclear cells were used for TCR beta sequencing. Genomic DNA was extracted from the blood cell samples with the Qiagen DNeasy Blood Extraction Kit. The data were obtained in a study of cytomegalovirus exposure and HLA in healthy donors (dated by TCRdb to about 2017). For the study in its entirety: An earlier analysis of 587 of the donors reported under 300 Gb of sequence data and 117 million unique TCR beta sequences obtained from approximately 180 million T cells. Approximately 300 gigabases of sequencing data and around 90 million unique TCR sequences made up an early release that covered around 640 HLA-typed donors. Of the 300 to 400 genotyped donors, about 80% fell in the genetic ancestry cluster associated with self-reported Caucasian donors. The aim of the study was to test whether cataloging public T cell receptors could identify signatures of past pathogen exposure. The study used immunosequencing to profile the T cell repertoires of several hundred subjects and linked those repertoires to cytomegalovirus serostatus. Besides the first cohort of under 700 subjects, a separate validation cohort made up of 95 to 150 different subjects was used. To predict cytomegalovirus infection status, the study combined high-throughput TCR immunosequencing, statistical association of individual TCRs with disease status, and machine learning. In a later analysis, previously published TCR beta repertoires from 666 donors were re-analyzed and high-resolution HLA genotyping was added so that TCR occurrence patterns could be studied. Rather than using new phenotypic data, the later analysis identified candidate immune exposures from TCR beta sequences and from how often those sequences occurred across donors. In an earlier analysis of several hundred of the donors, high-throughput TCR beta sequencing was used to judge whether each TCR beta V gene segment behaved as functional or pseudogenic. Alongside the repertoire data, information on donor age, sex, ethnicity and CMV serostatus was compiled. A later genetic analysis used genome-wide SNP genotypes for about 65% of the roughly 700 donors, treating that subset as a discovery cohort. Every discovery cohort repertoire had been produced on one sequencing platform. HLA typing included class I and class II loci at four-digit resolution. The number of typed donors differed by locus: about 629-640 for A, B, C, DRB1 and DQB1; 500 to 550 for DQA1; over 600 for DPA1; and about 450 for DPB1. Because of strong linkage in the cohort, roughly five DR-DQ haplotypes were treated as single units for association and clustering. Among over 350 genotyped donors of the cohort, an average of approximately 230,000 unique TCR beta nucleotide sequences were sequenced per donor, around a sixth of them non-productive. Summary of the overall study and its limitations: Most TCR sequences were seen in very few donors, while some public TCRs were found in many individuals. In a later analysis, most CMV-associated TCR beta chains were found to appear HLA-restricted, with HLA associations seemingly driven largely by CMV exposure. Compared with the roughly 600-donor mean, donors in an Asian-associated ancestry cluster had fewer N-insertions in productive TCRs, according to a later genetic analysis. Correlated functional status among segregating V segments might reflect linkage disequilibrium, but an unknown experimental factor could not be ruled out. The authors suggested that the approach could potentially be generalized to other disease states and immunological phenotypes. The earlier analysis of some 560 of the donors excluded 15 to 20 rarely observed V segments, including chromosome 9 orphons, because counts were too low. In a later analysis, TCR association rates were found to vary across HLA loci, with the most associated TCRs seen for DRB1 alleles and the fewest for HLA-C alleles. A further reported finding was that TCR beta sequences accurately predicted the HLA-A and HLA-B alleles for most subjects in the first cohort. This cohort had only TCR beta chains sequenced, and the lack of alpha or paired-chain data limited which features could be detected. Assigning TCR associations to individual alleles was difficult when HLA alleles, especially DR and DQ, strongly co-occurred. HLA typing was unavailable for some donors at each locus, so association tests used only the typed subset. In an earlier analysis of around 600 of the donors, most TCR beta V segments were observed in productive rearrangements about 87% or about 30% of the time, broadly matching IMGT annotations. In a later analysis, around 17,000 TCR beta sequences were associated with specific HLA alleles at a false discovery rate of 0.05. Immune exposure information for the cohort was limited to CMV serostatus. A later analysis found that HLA-associated TCR beta chains were more clonally expanded and had lower generation probabilities than equally common non-associated chains. In the study, roughly 160 TCR beta chains were listed as associated with cytomegalovirus. A few of the identified cytomegalovirus-associated TCR beta chains were confirmed in vitro to be specific for cytomegalovirus antigens. A cluster of highly shared sequence variants was judged likely to be a technical artifact of the sequencing pipeline. A later genetic analysis associated a missense DCLRE1C variant with V-gene and J-gene trimming of TCR beta chains, and an independent cohort replicated the association. The classifier was reported to diagnose cytomegalovirus status with high specificity and sensitivity in both the original cohort and the validation cohort. According to a later analysis, parvovirus B19, influenza, CMV and Epstein-Barr virus appeared linked to several top co-occurrence clusters. Some IMGT-functional V segments, including TRBV6-2 and TRBV6-3, could not be told apart with the 87-base-pair reads, so those segments were excluded. Presence/absence analyses assumed roughly uniform sequencing depth across donors, an assumption that may not hold.

V trim: 0 bases; J trim: 5 bases; unmatched bases: 3. The CDR3 covers 15 residues, taking in both the cysteine and the phenylalanine. The kept DNA is CDR3 alone, 45 bases in frame from the first base. The germline V gene provides CDR1 LGHNA and CDR2 YNFKEQ. Library prep was done by the immunoSEQ multiplex PCR assay. The multiplex PCR relied on a mix of 60 forward primers for TCR Vbeta segments and 13 reverse primers for TCR Jbeta segments. The CDR3 region of rearranged TCR beta genes was amplified from genomic DNA by a multiplex PCR assay. The Illumina HiSeq System was used to sequence the amplified TCR beta libraries as 87-base-pair reads. The study's processing was this. Across the 700 or so repertoires, a later analysis counted 80 million or so unique TCR beta chains, 9 million to 14 million of which were shared by at least two donors. Raw reads were error-corrected and collapsed into unique sequences by a nearest-neighbor algorithm in which closely related sequences were merged to remove PCR and sequencing errors. CDR3 sequences were aligned to IMGT reference sequences to assign V, D and J gene segments. Each retained sequence needed at least a six-nucleotide match to both a V gene segment and a J gene segment. A rearrangement was called productive if the CDR3 had no stop codons and remained in frame with V and J, and every other rearrangement was called non-productive. Following IMGT convention, CDR3 was defined as the stretch from the second conserved V-encoded cysteine to the conserved J-encoded phenylalanine. In an earlier analysis of 587 of the donors, sequences lacking an unambiguous match to a single V gene segment were excluded. In an earlier analysis of some 590 of the donors, a V segment was called functional when productive rearrangements were above 56.7%, and segregating when the standard deviation between donors exceeded 5%. A statistical classification framework was built to diagnose cytomegalovirus status from the catalog of TCR beta chain sequences. A later analysis assigned V and J genes by comparing TCR nucleotide sequences with IMGT/GENE-DB human TR gene sequences. In a later analysis, CDR3 sequences and most-parsimonious VDJ recombination scenarios were assigned using the TCRdist pipeline. In a later analysis, every TCR beta chain was defined by the combination of its CDR3 amino acid sequence and its V-gene family, and reads without a unique V-gene family were dropped. As a way to deal with suspected cross-contamination and a sequencing artifact, a later analysis dropped 450 to 700 nucleotide sequences that were highly shared and had low generation probability. In a later analysis, a clonal expansion index was calculated for each public chain from normalized within-repertoire ranks of inferred template counts. In a later analysis, generation probabilities were computed using a VDJ recombination model fitted to out-of-frame rearrangements, and the results were checked against IGoR. In a later analysis, hypergeometric tests were used to score TCR-TCR, TCR-HLA and TCR-CMV co-occurrence, with a repertoire-size bias correction applied to TCR pairs. In a later analysis, false discovery rates were estimated by permuting HLA or CMV assignments 20 times. In a later analysis, co-occurring TCRs were grouped using DBSCAN, with TCRdist sequence similarity added in when clustering inside HLA-allele-positive subsets. Repertoires with fewer than 30,000 or more than 120,000 public chains were left out of co-occurrence clustering, as were about 5 repertoires with anomalous nucleotide sharing. This is the immuneACCESS table as TCRdb keeps it, with only in-frame sequences that have V and J called. A part of the clones is gone; compared with another copy, unresolved V genes explain less than half, and the rest is unexplained. V, J and clone size derive from that table, while D and trimming were established from the DNA sequence. Present in this sample are 130,000 or so clones, about three quarters of which were seen just once. The top ten constitute approximately 1.5% of the sample.

Sequencing was done on a sample of PBMCs. The TCR sequence derives from a woman aged 18-35 years in good health and CMV-seronegative. The chain joins TRBV4-2 to TRBJ1-1, with TRBD1 matching 10 junction bases. The DNA reads as follows: TGTGCCAGCAGCCAAGATCGGGACAGGGGAACTGAAGCTTTCTTT. Translated, this gives CASSQDRDRGTEAFF.